Below are 16 T cell receptor beta chains sequenced from a single sample in a study of regulatory T cells in long-lasting Graves disease. Both iRepertoire HTBI primers and Arm-PCR of CDR3 regions were used to build the TCR beta libraries. TCRdb redid the calling of the multiplex PCR reads with MiXCR, one entry per CDR3 protein. The sample records a few hundred thousand distinct CDR3 sequences, about a quarter being singletons. Noted time point: persistent/refractory GD, antithyroid drugs over 5 years with positive TRAb. TCR sequences were obtained from RNA taken from PBMCs. Sequenced here: peripheral blood mononuclear cells (PBMCs), sampled when the disease was refractory, from a patient treated with antithyroid drugs. The receptors originated from a female donor with Graves disease.

The sample holds many counts of this clonotype. V gene TRBV6-1 combines with J gene TRBJ1-1; 8 nucleotides line up with TRBD1. Germline values: CDR1 MNHNS, CDR2 SASEGT. The CDR3 has 15 amino acids. After removal of 6 bases from V and 5 bases from J, the junction contained 11 bases not matched to a gene. The CDR3 DNA sequence: TGTGCCAGCAGCGTTGACAGGGGCCGGGGGACTGAAGCTTTCTTT. Its translation: CASSVDRGRGTEAFF.

This clonotype appeared once. The rearrangement joins TRBV4-1 to TRBJ2-7, with 10 bases lining up with TRBD2. The CDR3 runs to 18 residues. Trimming cost V 3 bases and J 0 bases; bases outside gene matches: 11. Germline values: CDR1 MGHRA, CDR2 YSYEKL. DNA of the CDR3: TGCGCCAGCAGCCAGGGGGAGCGGGAGGGCCCCAGCTCCTACGAGCAGTACTTC. Translating it yields CASSQGEREGPSSYEQYF.

This clonotype was recorded at least ten times. The chain is built from TRBV10-3 and TRBJ1-1; no reliable D call. The CDR3 sequence is 13 residues long. CDR1 ENHRY and CDR2 SYGVKD come from the germline V gene. The V end lost 2 bases, the J end lost 0 bases, and 4 bases lay between the germline ends. The CDR3 is CAISEAVNTEAFF. Here the CDR3 DNA reads TGTGCCATCAGTGAGGCGGTGAACACTGAAGCTTTCTTT.

The chain employs TRBV29-1 and TRBJ2-5; D gene uncertain. The germline CDR1 and CDR2 sequences are SQVTM and ANQGSEA. The V end was cut by 8 bases, the J end by 7 bases, with 17 bases between. This CDR3 contains 12 residues. The CDR3 reads CSFSPGPGTQYF. The CDR3 DNA follows: TGCAGCTTCTCCCCGGGCCCAGGGACCCAGTACTTC.

The chain carries TRBV6-1 and TRBJ2-2, with TRBD1 matching 8 bases. The CDR3 is made up of 16 amino acids. The junction had 6 bases not matched to a gene; V was cut back by 5 bases and J by 1 base. Germline CDR1 MNHNS, CDR2 SASEGT. This CDR3 reads CASSPWTGRNTGELFF. CDR3 DNA: TGTGCCAGCAGTCCTTGGACAGGGCGGAACACCGGGGAGCTGTTTTTT.

This clonotype showed up just a few times. V and J are TRBV18 and TRBJ1-1, with D uncertain. Germline-derived CDR1 and CDR2 are KGHSH and LQKENI. CDR3 length: 15 amino acids. The V end lost 5 bases, the J end lost 1 base, and 14 bases lay between the germline ends. The CDR3 reads CASSLQTGQNTEAFF. CDR3 nucleotide sequence: TGTGCCAGCTCATTGCAGACGGGTCAGAACACTGAAGCTTTCTTT. Using reference TRBV18 and TRBJ1-1 for the parts outside the CDR3, the full variable domain is NAGVMQNPRHLVRRRGQEARLRCSPMKGHSHVYWYRQLPEEGLKFMVYLQKENIIDESGMPKERFSAEFPKEGPSILRIQQVVRGDSAAYFCASSLQTGQNTEAFFGQGTRLTVV.

Ten or more counts support this clonotype. V and J are TRBV28 and TRBJ1-2; 9 nucleotides align to TRBD1. Germline V CDR1 and CDR2: MDHEN, SYDVKM. This CDR3 region has 16 residues. J was trimmed by 8 bases and V by 6 bases; bases with no gene match: 16. The DNA for the CDR3 is TGTGCCAGCAGCCGAACGGGACAGGGCCCCCGGAGGGGCTACACCTTC. Encoded protein: CASSRTGQGPRRGYTF.

This clonotype showed up many times. The chain has TRBV6-1 and TRBJ1-5; D may be TRBD1 (5 bases). V was cut by 6 bases and J by 0 bases, with 15 bases left in between. CDR3 length equals 16 residues. Germline CDR1 is MNHNS and CDR2 is SASEGT. CDR3 in amino acids: CASRATDFVSNQPQHF. CDR3 DNA sequence: TGTGCCAGCAGGGCGACAGACTTCGTTAGCAATCAGCCCCAGCATTTT.

This clonotype was observed many times. This rearrangement joins TRBV10-3 to TRBJ1-1; D is uncertain. Germline assignment: CDR1 ENHRY and CDR2 SYGVKD. The CDR3 consists of 15 residues. V lost 2 bases and J 4 bases, leaving 14 bases between the germline ends. The CDR3 DNA reads as TGTGCCATCAGTGAGGGTCGGGCTATGGGCACTGAAGCTTTCTTT. Its translation: CAISEGRAMGTEAFF.

This chain uses TRBV28 with TRBJ2-2; D gene uncertain. CDR3 length: 14 amino acids. Germline assignment: CDR1 MDHEN and CDR2 SYDVKM. Trimming removed 8 bases at V and 0 bases at J, with 10 bases between. In nucleotides, the CDR3 is TGTGCCAGCCTCTATTCCCCGAACACCGGGGAGCTGTTTTTT. Translating it yields CASLYSPNTGELFF.

About this clonotype: One base away lies a much larger clone, so this may be a sequencing read error. J is TRBJ1-2 and V is TRBV6-2 or TRBV6-3; 8 bases match TRBD1. The CDR3 totals 13 residues. The V gene's germline CDR1 is MNHEY and CDR2 SVGEGT. V dropped 2 bases and J dropped 12; count of bases not matched to a gene: 8. In DNA, the CDR3 is TGTGCCAGCAGTTACGCGACAGGGGTCGGCCACACCTTC. This codes for CASSYATGVGHTF.

This chain connects TRBV5-1 to TRBJ1-1; 7 nucleotides align to TRBD1. V was clipped by 5 bases and J by 4 bases; unmatched bases: 8. The CDR3 length is 14 residues. The germline V gene has CDR1 SGHRS and CDR2 YFSETQ. The CDR3 reads CASRRQGGGTEAFF. Written as DNA, the CDR3 is TGCGCCAGCAGAAGACAGGGAGGGGGCACTGAAGCTTTCTTT.

This clonotype appeared many times. The chain combines TRBV2 with TRBJ2-7; 13 bases are a match to TRBD2. J lost 10 bases, V lost 4 bases, and 7 bases had no gene match. The CDR3 contains 14 residues. Germline loops: CDR1 SNHLY, CDR2 FYNNEI. This chain's CDR3 is CASSAGLAGRTQYF. As DNA, the CDR3 is TGTGCCAGCAGTGCGGGACTAGCGGGAAGAACTCAGTACTTC.

The rearrangement joins TRBV29-1 to TRBJ2-1; D is perhaps TRBD1 or TRBD2 (5 bases each). The CDR3 is 14 residues long. Trimming cost V 6 bases and J 0 bases, with 12 bases left between them. Per the germline V gene, CDR1 is SQVTM and CDR2 is ANQGSEA. CDR3 sequence reads: CSVPPGHSYNEQFF. CDR3 nucleotide sequence: TGCAGCGTCCCCCCGGGGCACTCCTACAATGAGCAGTTCTTC.

The gene calls are TRBV27 and TRBJ2-7; D possibly uses TRBD1 or TRBD2 (6 bases each). V dropped 8 bases and J dropped 4 bases, with 18 bases sitting between them. The CDR3 sequence is 14 residues long. Germline V gives CDR1 MNHEY, CDR2 SMNVEV (reference sequence). The CDR3 sequence is CASRLGGASYEQYF. CDR3 coding DNA: TGTGCCAGCCGCCTCGGGGGCGCGAGTTACGAGCAGTACTTC.

This clonotype was recorded at least ten times. This chain's CDR3 is CAISDGPTGKGTEAFF. CDR3 nucleotide sequence: TGTGCCATCAGTGACGGCCCGACAGGGAAGGGCACTGAAGCTTTCTTT. The gene calls are TRBV10-3 and TRBJ1-1; 7 bases are shared with TRBD1. Germline V CDR1 and CDR2: ENHRY, SYGVKD. The CDR3 has 16 residues. With 3 bases clipped from V and 4 bases from J, the junction kept 11 bases outside the gene matches.